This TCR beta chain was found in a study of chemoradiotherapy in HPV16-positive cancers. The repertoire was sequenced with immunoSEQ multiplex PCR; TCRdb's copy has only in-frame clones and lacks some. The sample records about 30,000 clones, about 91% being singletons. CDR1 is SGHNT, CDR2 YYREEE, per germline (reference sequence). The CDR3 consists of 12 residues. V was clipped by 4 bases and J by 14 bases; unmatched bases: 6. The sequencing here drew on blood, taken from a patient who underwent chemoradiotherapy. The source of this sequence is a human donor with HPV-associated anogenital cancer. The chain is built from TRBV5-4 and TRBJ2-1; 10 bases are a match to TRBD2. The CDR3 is CASSQGTSGEFF. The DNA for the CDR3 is TGTGCCAGCAGCCAAGGCACTAGCGGGGAGTTCTTC.